Sequencing of this T cell receptor (beta chain) was carried out in a study of sequential checkpoint blockade in melanoma. About the study: Arm A got nivolumab then ipilimumab; arm B the reverse, 1:1. Each arm's sequence ended with maintenance nivolumab.

The repertoire was sequenced with immunoSEQ multiplex PCR; TCRdb's copy has only in-frame clones and lacks some. The repertoire holds fewer than 40,000 clones, with roughly 84% as singletons. Regarding treatment: randomized to nivolumab then ipilimumab (arm A) or the reverse (arm B). No patient had prior DNA-damaging chemotherapy. Live CD3+CD8+ CD19− CD56− cells were sorted from PBMCs. This sample comprised CD8+ T cells sorted from blood (inferred from file names), obtained from a patient given nivolumab and ipilimumab in sequence. The sequence was obtained from a human donor with melanoma.

The CDR3 loop reads CASSSPTGTGNTIYF. CDR3 in DNA: TGTGCCAGCAGCTCCCCGACAGGGACTGGAAACACCATATATTTT. The chain links TRBV7-9 to TRBJ1-3; TRBD1 aligns across 7 bases. The CDR3 covers 15 residues. V was clipped by 4 bases and J by 2 bases; unmatched bases: 5. CDR1 is SEHNR, CDR2 FQNEAQ, per germline (reference sequence).